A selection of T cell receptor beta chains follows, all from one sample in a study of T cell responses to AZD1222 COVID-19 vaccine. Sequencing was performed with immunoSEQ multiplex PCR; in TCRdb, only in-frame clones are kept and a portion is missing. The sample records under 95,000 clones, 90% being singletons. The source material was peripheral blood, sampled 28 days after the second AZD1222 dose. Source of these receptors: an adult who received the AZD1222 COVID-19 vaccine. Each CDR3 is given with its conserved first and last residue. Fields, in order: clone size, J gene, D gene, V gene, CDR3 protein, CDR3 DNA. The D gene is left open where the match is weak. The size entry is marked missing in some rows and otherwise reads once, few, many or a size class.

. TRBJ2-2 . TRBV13 CASSLSQITGELFF TGTGCCAGCAGCTTAAGCCAGATCACCGGGGAGCTGTTTTTT
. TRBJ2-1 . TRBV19 CASSISFSEHNEQFF TGTGCCAGTAGTATCAGTTTCTCTGAGCACAATGAGCAGTTCTTC
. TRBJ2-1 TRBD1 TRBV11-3 CASSRGTGTYNEQFF TGTGCCAGCAGCAGGGGGACAGGGACCTACAATGAGCAGTTCTTC
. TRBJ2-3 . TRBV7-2 CASSPGTGYSTDTQYF TGTGCCAGCAGCCCCGGGACCGGGTATAGCACAGATACGCAGTATTTT
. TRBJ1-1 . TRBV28 CASSGPGENTEAFF TGTGCCAGCTCGGGCCCAGGAGAGAACACTGAAGCTTTCTTT
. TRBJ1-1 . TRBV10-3 CAISESRQYTEAFF TGTGCCATCAGTGAGTCTCGACAGTACACTGAAGCTTTCTTT
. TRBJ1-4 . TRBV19 CASRDTGTTNEKLFF TGTGCCAGTAGGGATACAGGGACAACTAATGAAAAACTGTTTTTT
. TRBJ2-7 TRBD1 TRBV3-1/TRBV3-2 CASSLGQGVDEQYF TGTGCCAGCAGCCTAGGACAGGGGGTCGACGAGCAGTACTTC
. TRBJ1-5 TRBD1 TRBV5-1 CASRRTGDSNQPQHF TGCGCCAGCCGGAGGACAGGGGATAGCAATCAGCCCCAGCATTTT
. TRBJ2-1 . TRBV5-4 CASSLEVSYNEQFF TGTGCCAGCAGCTTGGAGGTCAGCTACAATGAGCAGTTCTTC
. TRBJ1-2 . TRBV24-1 CATSDPNNYGYTF TGTGCCACCAGTGATCCGAATAACTATGGCTACACCTTC
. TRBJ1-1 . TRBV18 CASSQTGNTEAFF TGTGCCAGCTCACAAACAGGGAACACTGAAGCTTTCTTT
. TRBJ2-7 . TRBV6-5 CASSYAGTRGYEQYF TGTGCCAGCAGTTACGCCGGGACGCGGGGATACGAGCAGTACTTC
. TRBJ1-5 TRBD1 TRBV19 CASSTIDRGRNQPQHF TGTGCCAGTAGTACTATCGACAGGGGGCGGAATCAGCCCCAGCATTTT
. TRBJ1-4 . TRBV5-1 CASSIQPSTNEKLFF TGCGCCAGCAGCATACAGCCATCAACTAATGAAAAACTGTTTTTT
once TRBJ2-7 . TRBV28 CASTGGSSSYEQYF TGTGCCAGCACGGGGGGCTCAAGCTCCTACGAGCAGTACTTC
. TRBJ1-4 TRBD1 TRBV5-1 CASSLGDRDNEKLFF TGCGCCAGCAGCTTGGGGGACAGGGATAATGAAAAACTGTTTTTT
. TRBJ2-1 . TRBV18 CASSPDSYNEQFF TGTGCCAGCTCACCAGACTCATACAATGAGCAGTTCTTC
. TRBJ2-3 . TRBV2 CASSESGTPGDTQYF TGTGCCAGCAGTGAGTCCGGGACTCCGGGGGATACGCAGTATTTT
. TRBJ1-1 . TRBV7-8 CASSLLGEAFF TGTGCCAGCAGCCTACTGGGTGAAGCTTTCTTT
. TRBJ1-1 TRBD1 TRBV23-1 CASSHPDRGFREAFF TGCGCCAGCAGTCACCCGGACAGGGGGTTTCGTGAAGCTTTCTTT
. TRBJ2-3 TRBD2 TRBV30 CAWSVGVAGGQRTDTQYF TGTGCCTGGAGTGTAGGGGTAGCGGGGGGGCAACGCACAGATACGCAGTATTTT
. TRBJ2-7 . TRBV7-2 CASSLEAPWRGGYEQYF TGTGCCAGCAGCTTAGAGGCCCCCTGGCGGGGAGGATACGAGCAGTACTTC
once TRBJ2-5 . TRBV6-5 CASSPSPTSSETQYF TGTGCCAGCAGTCCCTCCCCCACTAGTTCGGAGACCCAGTACTTC
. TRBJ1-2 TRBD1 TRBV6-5 CAASQSGQGAGGYTF TGTGCCGCAAGTCAATCAGGGCAGGGGGCAGGAGGCTACACCTTC
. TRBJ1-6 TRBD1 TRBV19 CASTSRQGANSPLHF TGTGCCAGTACCAGCCGACAGGGGGCAAATTCACCCCTCCACTTT
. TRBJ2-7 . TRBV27 CASSLSGTKYEQYF TGTGCCAGCAGTTTATCCGGGACAAAGTACGAGCAGTACTTC
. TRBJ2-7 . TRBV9 CASSVATGLQYEQYF TGTGCCAGCAGCGTAGCTACAGGGCTTCAGTACGAGCAGTACTTC
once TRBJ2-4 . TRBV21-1 CASSARDLRSPMNIQYF TGTGCCAGCAGCGCCCGGGACCTAAGGAGCCCCATGAACATTCAGTACTTC
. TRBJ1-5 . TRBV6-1 CASSEVRLRNNQPQHF TGTGCCAGCAGTGAAGTCCGGCTTAGGAACAATCAGCCCCAGCATTTT